The 2 T cell receptor beta chains below come from one sample, sequenced in a study of Ad26.COV2.S vaccination and SARS-CoV-2 variants. The treatment denotes: 15 to 20 received Ad26.COV2.S at low or high dose, single or two shots; a few received placebo; per-sample allocation not given. Day 63 following the first vaccine or placebo injection was when the samples were taken. This table comes from immunoSEQ multiplex PCR, and its TCRdb copy is limited to in-frame clones, with some not included. This sample has about 370,000 clones, with 75% to 90% found just once. Sequenced here: peripheral blood, sampled in a trial of Ad26.COV2.S vaccine versus placebo. Receptors were obtained from a person between 18 and 65 years old who received the Ad26.COV2.S COVID-19 vaccine or a placebo.

This clone was recorded only once. The chain employs TRBV28 and TRBJ1-3; D is unclear. Germline assignment: CDR1 MDHEN and CDR2 SYDVKM. Trimming removed 6 bases from V and 0 bases from J, with 3 bases in between. This CDR3 is built from 12 residues. The CDR3 bases are TGTGCCAGCAGGGGCTCTGGAAACACCATATATTTT. Its protein is CASRGSGNTIYF.

This chain uses TRBV5-1 with TRBJ2-5; D possibly matches TRBD1 or TRBD2 (5 bases each). Germline V gives CDR1 SGHRS, CDR2 YFSETQ. V lost 3 bases, J lost 5 bases, and 14 bases lay in between. The CDR3 is 14 amino acids. The CDR3 reads CASSWGTGGETQYF. For the CDR3, the DNA is TGCGCCAGCAGCTGGGGGACGGGCGGGGAGACCCAGTACTTC. Based on the CDR3 plus reference TRBV5-1 and TRBJ2-5, the full variable domain is KAGVTQTPRYLIKTRGQQVTLSCSPISGHRSVSWYQQTPGQGLQFLFEYFSETQRNKGNFPGRFSGRQFSNSRSEMNVSTLELGDSALYLCASSWGTGGETQYFGPGTRLLVL.